Following are 32 T cell receptor beta chains from one sample sequenced in a study of shared clonotypes between healthy human individuals. TCRdb keeps only in-frame clones here, not all; method: immunoSEQ multiplex PCR. The data contain approximately 980,000 clones, over 75% of them singletons. The material sequenced was memory CD4+ T cells sorted from blood. Subset described: CD45RA-negative fraction. These TCRs come from a man aged 18 to 29 in good health.

This clone was seen once. The V gene is TRBV10-3, the J gene TRBJ1-5; the D gene is possibly TRBD1 (5 bases). Trimming took 0 bases from V and 3 from J, leaving 9 bases between them. Looked up from germline, CDR1 is ENHRY and CDR2 is SYGVKD. This CDR3 is built from 15 residues. CDR3 DNA: TGTGCCATCAGTGAGTCGGGGGGATACAATCAGCCCCAGCATTTT. Protein product: CAISESGGYNQPQHF.

A note on this clone: A much larger clonotype is one base distant, so this may be a read error. V and J are TRBV11-1 and TRBJ2-5; unclear D gene. The V and J ends lost 3 bases and 0 bases respectively, with 5 bases between them. The CDR3 contains 13 residues. CDR1 and CDR2 from the germline V gene are SGHAT and FQDESV (reference sequence). In DNA, the CDR3 is TGTGCCAGCAGCTTGGGGTACCAAGAGACCCAGTACTTC. Protein sequence: CASSLGYQETQYF.

The chain couples TRBV29-1 to TRBJ1-1; 8 bases agree with TRBD1. Germline CDR1 and CDR2: SQVTM and ANQGSEA. V was pared by 4 bases and J by 1 base, with 5 bases of the junction left unmatched. The CDR3 covers 14 residues. Written as DNA, the CDR3 is TGCAGCGTTGCCCTGGGGACAGGGAACACTGAAGCTTTCTTT. Translation gives CSVALGTGNTEAFF.

This rearrangement joins TRBV21-1 to TRBJ1-6; the DNA was not compared with TRBD1, the D call given in the table. TRBV21-1 is a documented pseudogene. The CDR3 extends over 14 amino acids. The CDR3 here is CASSILDRNSPLHF. The CDR3 DNA follows: TGTGCCAGCAGCATCCTGGACAGGAATTCACCCCTCCACTTT.

The CDR3 coding sequence is TGTGCCAGCAGTTTAGCCGGACAGGGAGAAGAGACCCAGTACTTC. This translates into CASSLAGQGEETQYF. V is TRBV28 and J is TRBJ2-5, with TRBD1 matching 8 bases. The length of the CDR3 is 15 residues. Trimming at V came to 2 bases and at J to 3 bases, leaving 5 bases not matched to a gene. CDR1 and CDR2 from the germline V gene are MDHEN and SYDVKM.

V is TRBV7-6 and J is TRBJ1-4, with D uncertain. CDR1 and CDR2 (germline): SGHVS, FNYEAQ. V dropped 4 bases and J dropped 9 bases, with 18 bases sitting between them. The CDR3 consists of 15 residues. The CDR3: CASSSMDRQEKKLFF. CDR3 coding DNA: TGTGCCAGCAGCTCAATGGACCGTCAGGAAAAAAAACTGTTTTTT.

The V call is TRBV29-1, the J call TRBJ1-3; the D is unclear. The germline V and J ends were trimmed by 4 bases and 1 base, with 14 bases remaining between them. This CDR3 spans 15 amino acids. The germline V gene has CDR1 SQVTM and CDR2 ANQGSEA. CDR3 residues: CSVGEPRGSGNTIYF. The CDR3 nucleotides read TGCAGCGTTGGGGAGCCCCGTGGATCTGGAAACACCATATATTTT.

The rearrangement links TRBV5-1 to TRBJ2-2, with a tentative D call TRBD1 (6 bases). V shed 7 bases and J shed 2 bases, with 18 bases lying between them. The germline V gene encodes CDR1 SGHRS and CDR2 YFSETQ. This CDR3 is built from 16 residues. The CDR3 sequence: CASRKGTGQNTGELFF. CDR3 DNA sequence: TGCGCCAGCCGTAAAGGAACAGGGCAAAACACCGGGGAGCTGTTTTTT.

This clone came up a few times. The chain links TRBV10-3 to TRBJ2-7, with D possibly matching TRBD1 (6 bases). V lost 4 bases and J 9 bases, leaving 13 bases between the germline ends. The length of the CDR3 is 12 residues. Germline loops: CDR1 ENHRY, CDR2 SYGVKD. CDR3 sequence: CAISGTETGQYF. The CDR3 DNA is TGTGCCATCAGTGGGACAGAGACGGGGCAGTACTTC.

CDR3 loop: CASSLDAGRGTEAFF. The CDR3 nucleotides read TGCGCCAGCAGCTTGGATGCAGGCAGGGGCACTGAAGCTTTCTTT. The chain carries TRBV5-1 and TRBJ1-1, with D possibly matching TRBD1 (6 bases). Germline V gene data show CDR1 as SGHRS and CDR2 as YFSETQ. The CDR3 is 15 residues long. Trimming pared 0 bases from V and 4 bases from J, leaving 13 bases between.

The chain employs TRBV5-1 and TRBJ2-7, with 7 bases that match TRBD1. The V segment lost 4 bases and the J segment 4 bases; nucleotides outside the gene matches: 8. The germline V gene has CDR1 SGHRS and CDR2 YFSETQ. This CDR3 has 14 amino acids. The CDR3 is CASSTSTGVYEQYF. Written as DNA, the CDR3 is TGCGCCAGCAGCACCTCCACAGGGGTATACGAGCAGTACTTC.

V gene TRBV5-4 combines with J gene TRBJ1-4; tentative D call: TRBD1 (5 bases). Germline V gives CDR1 SGHNT, CDR2 YYREEE (reference sequence). Trimming took off 0 bases at V and 0 bases at J, with 6 bases between the two ends. The CDR3 totals 15 residues. The CDR3 DNA reads as TGTGCCAGCAGCTTGGGACAGTCAACTAATGAAAAACTGTTTTTT. It is translated as CASSLGQSTNEKLFF.

The chain employs TRBV11-2 and TRBJ2-1; 8 bases map to TRBD2. J was trimmed by 7 bases and V by 5 bases; bases with no gene match: 7. In germline, CDR1 is SGHAT, CDR2 FQNNGV. This CDR3 is built from 14 residues. The CDR3 reads CASSPTGGTNEQFF. CDR3 in DNA: TGTGCCAGCAGCCCAACGGGAGGGACAAATGAGCAGTTCTTC.

In the case of this clone: The sample carries other DNA sequences with the same CDR3. The chain links TRBV6-6 to TRBJ2-7, with D maybe TRBD2 (5 bases). CDR1 is MNHNY, CDR2 SVGAGI, per germline (reference sequence). V was trimmed by 4 bases and J by 0 bases, leaving 10 bases between them. The length of the CDR3 is 14 residues. The CDR3 DNA sequence: TGTGCCAGCAGTTCGACGGGGAGCTCCTACGAGCAGTACTTC. It encodes CASSSTGSSYEQYF.

The V gene is TRBV6-1, the J gene TRBJ2-7; no firm D call. CDR1 is MNHNS, CDR2 SASEGT, per germline. V was clipped by 5 bases and J by 2 bases, with 10 bases between them. The CDR3 consists of 13 residues. As DNA, the CDR3 is TGTGCCAGCAGTAGAGCTATAACCTACGAGCAGTACTTC. Protein product: CASSRAITYEQYF.

V usage is TRBV7-9 and J usage is TRBJ1-4, with D possibly matching TRBD1 (6 bases). Germline CDR1 reads SEHNR; CDR2 reads FQNEAQ (reference sequence). The CDR3 extends over 16 amino acids. With 1 base removed from V and 10 bases from J, the gap between germline ends came to 19 bases. CDR3 loop: CASSLDGGAGGGKLFF. The CDR3 DNA sequence: TGTGCCAGCAGCTTAGATGGTGGCGCGGGAGGGGGAAAACTGTTTTTT.

V is TRBV6-5 and J is TRBJ2-2; D unresolved. Germline CDR1 is MNHEY and CDR2 is SVGAGI. Trimming left V 2 bases short and J 8 bases short, with 9 bases between. The CDR3 loop spans 13 amino acids. CDR3 DNA: TGTGCCAGCAGTTACCCGACGTTGGGGGAGCTGTTTTTT. Translation: CASSYPTLGELFF.

The V gene is TRBV10-2, the J gene TRBJ2-3, with D maybe TRBD1 (6 bases). The CDR3 is 15 amino acids. Per germline, CDR1 WSHSY and CDR2 SAAADI. Trimming cost V 6 bases and J 0 bases, with 13 bases left between them. CDR3 amino acids: CASRSLGQSTDTQYF. The CDR3, as DNA: TGCGCCAGCAGATCCCTGGGACAAAGCACAGATACGCAGTATTTT.

The chain has TRBV7-2 and TRBJ2-3, with D possibly being TRBD2 (6 bases). Trimming left V 6 bases short and J 6 bases short, with 16 bases between. The CDR3 has 14 residues. Germline CDR1 reads SGHTA; CDR2 reads FQGNSA. The CDR3 bases are TGTGCCAGCAGGTCGGACTACCCTCTGGATACGCAGTATTTT. As protein: CASRSDYPLDTQYF.

This clone has only a few counts. The chain employs TRBV5-4 and TRBJ2-3; 10 nucleotides align to TRBD2. V lost 2 bases and J lost 0; bases outside the gene matches: 6. The CDR3 is 17 residues long. The V gene's germline CDR1 is SGHNT and CDR2 YYREEE (reference sequence). The DNA for the CDR3 is TGTGCCAGCAGCTTAAACAGCGGGAGGGCCAGCACAGATACGCAGTATTTT. Translating gives CASSLNSGRASTDTQYF.

The chain combines TRBV5-1 with TRBJ2-2, with 8 bases matching TRBD2. The V gene's germline CDR1 is SGHRS and CDR2 YFSETQ. The CDR3 is made up of 16 amino acids. The V and J ends lost 6 bases and 4 bases, in that order; junction bases with no gene match: 11. The CDR3 loop is CASNPRASGFTGELFF. DNA for the CDR3: TGCGCCAGCAACCCCAGGGCTAGCGGGTTCACCGGGGAGCTGTTTTTT. Combining the CDR3 with reference TRBV5-1 and TRBJ2-2 gives the whole variable domain KAGVTQTPRYLIKTRGQQVTLSCSPISGHRSVSWYQQTPGQGLQFLFEYFSETQRNKGNFPGRFSGRQFSNSRSEMNVSTLELGDSALYLCASNPRASGFTGELFFGEGSRLTVL.

The J gene is TRBJ1-5, the V gene TRBV18, with 7 bases that match TRBD1. CDR3 length: 15 amino acids. Germline V lookup: CDR1 KGHSH, CDR2 LQKENI. After removal of 4 bases from V and 3 bases from J, the junction contained 6 bases not matched to a gene. The CDR3 is CASSLSGTDNQPQHF. Written as DNA, the CDR3 is TGTGCCAGCTCACTTTCCGGGACAGACAATCAGCCCCAGCATTTT.

The rearrangement joins TRBV2 to TRBJ2-7; 7 positions match TRBD1. V gave up 6 bases and J gave up 2 bases; unmatched junction bases: 4. The germline V gene has CDR1 SNHLY and CDR2 FYNNEI. The CDR3 runs to 13 residues. CDR3: CASSRDRTYEQYF. The CDR3 DNA sequence: TGTGCCAGCAGCCGGGACAGAACCTACGAGCAGTACTTC. Filled out from reference TRBV2 and TRBJ2-7, the complete variable domain reads EPEVTQTPSHQVTQMGQEVILRCVPISNHLYFYWYRQILGQKVEFLVSFYNNEISEKSEIFDDQFSVERPDGSNFTLKIRSTKLEDSAMYFCASSRDRTYEQYFGPGTRLTVT.

The chain uses TRBV19 and TRBJ1-5; a possible D gene is TRBD1 (6 bases). The CDR3 has 15 amino acids. V was shortened by 5 bases and J by 7 bases, with 18 bases between the two germline ends. CDR1 and CDR2 (germline): LNHDA, SQIVND (reference sequence). CDR3 residues: CASSSRTDRSQPQHF. CDR3 in DNA: TGTGCCAGTAGTTCCCGGACAGACCGGAGCCAGCCCCAGCATTTT.

This clone was observed a handful of times. The rearrangement joins TRBV2 to TRBJ1-5; TRBD1 agrees at 9 bases. This CDR3 has 14 amino acids. V lost 5 bases and J lost 5; bases outside the gene matches: 4. CDR1 is SNHLY and CDR2 is FYNNEI in the germline V gene. The CDR3: CASSYRGLDQPQHF. CDR3 sequence (DNA): TGTGCCAGCAGTTACAGGGGGCTGGATCAGCCCCAGCATTTT.

The chain carries TRBV27 and TRBJ2-2; the match to TRBD1 covers 8 bases. The ends lost 6 bases at V and 5 bases at J; junction bases unmatched: 5. The CDR3 loop spans 14 amino acids. The germline V gene has CDR1 MNHEY and CDR2 SMNVEV (reference sequence). CDR3 in DNA: TGTGCCAGCAGGAAGCAGGGGGCTACCGGGGAGCTGTTTTTT. It yields the protein CASRKQGATGELFF.

The chain carries TRBV15 and TRBJ2-7; a possible D gene is TRBD2 (6 bases). CDR1 is LNHNV, CDR2 YYDKDF, per germline (reference sequence). The CDR3 consists of 14 residues. Trimming took 5 bases from V and 0 from J, leaving 11 bases between them. The CDR3 region is CATSSGGVSYEQYF. CDR3 nucleotide sequence: TGTGCCACCAGCTCGGGCGGGGTCTCCTACGAGCAGTACTTC.

The DNA of the CDR3 is TGTGCCAGCAGTTACCAACAGGGAAAAGGTTCACCCCTCCACTTT. Translation: CASSYQQGKGSPLHF. The chain uses TRBV6-5 and TRBJ1-6, with TRBD1 as a possible D gene (6 bases). Germline CDR1 MNHEY, CDR2 SVGAGI. CDR3 length: 15 amino acids. Trimming stripped 2 bases from V and 9 bases from J, with 14 bases between.

The chain combines TRBV12-5 with TRBJ1-2; D not certain. The V end was cut by 1 base, the J end by 2 bases, with 11 bases between. The CDR3 covers 15 residues. Germline V gene data show CDR1 as LGHNT and CDR2 as FRNRAP. The CDR3: CASGLGDFGNYGYTF. DNA for the CDR3: TGTGCTAGTGGTTTGGGGGATTTCGGCAACTATGGCTACACCTTC. Together with reference TRBV12-5 and TRBJ1-2, the CDR3 gives the full variable domain: DARVTQTPRHKVTEMGQEVTMRCQPILGHNTVFWYRQTMMQGLELLAYFRNRAPLDDSGMPKDRFSAEMPDATLATLKIQPSEPRDSAVYFCASGLGDFGNYGYTFGSGTRLTVV.

V gene TRBV5-1 combines with J gene TRBJ2-7; perhaps TRBD1 as D (5 bases). Germline-derived CDR1 and CDR2 are SGHRS and YFSETQ. The CDR3 is 16 amino acids. The V gene lost 2 bases and the J gene lost 1 base, with 16 bases spanning the gap. CDR3 bases: TGCGCCAGCAGCTTAGGTGCTCTACAGGCGTCCTACGAGCAGTACTTC. Protein: CASSLGALQASYEQYF.

For this clone: Other DNA sequences within the sample encode an identical CDR3. The rearrangement joins TRBV30 to TRBJ1-6; possibly TRBD1 for D (5 bases). CDR3 length equals 14 residues. V lost 3 bases and J 5 bases, leaving 11 bases between the germline ends. The germline gives CDR1 GTSNPN, CDR2 SVGIG (reference sequence). The CDR3: CAWSHGGDNSPLHF. The CDR3 DNA reads TGTGCCTGGAGCCACGGGGGGGATAATTCACCCCTCCACTTT.

This clone was recorded at least ten times. This sequence joins TRBV9 and TRBJ2-2; 8 positions match TRBD1. The CDR3 spans 14 residues. V lost 3 bases and J lost 5; bases outside the gene matches: 3. The germline V gene has CDR1 SGDLS and CDR2 YYNGEE. CDR3 region: CASSGQGQTGELFF. The CDR3 nucleotides read TGTGCCAGCAGCGGACAGGGGCAGACCGGGGAGCTGTTTTTT.